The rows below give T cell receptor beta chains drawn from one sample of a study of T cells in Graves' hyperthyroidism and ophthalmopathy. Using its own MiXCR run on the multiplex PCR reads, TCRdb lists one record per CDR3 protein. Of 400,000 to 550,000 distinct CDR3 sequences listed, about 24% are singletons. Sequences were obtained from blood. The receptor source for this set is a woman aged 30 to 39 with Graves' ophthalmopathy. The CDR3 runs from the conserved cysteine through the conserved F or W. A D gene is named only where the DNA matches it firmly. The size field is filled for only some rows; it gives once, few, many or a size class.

TGTGCCAGTAGTATAGGAGGCAGGGGAGGCAATCAGCCCCAGCATTTT,CASSIGGRGGNQPQHF,TRBV19,TRBJ1-5,.,.
TGTGCCAGCAGCGTAGCTAGTCTGGGACAGGCGGCGGAGGAAGCTTTCTTT,CASSVASLGQAAEEAFF,TRBV9,TRBJ1-1,.,TRBD1
TGTGCCAGCAGCAGGGGACCAAACGAAGGAGCTTTCTTT,CASSRGPNEGAFF,TRBV6-2/TRBV6-3,TRBJ1-1,many,.
TGTGCCAGCATTAACTGGACAGGGACTGAAGCTTTCTTT,CASINWTGTEAFF,TRBV28,TRBJ1-1,.,TRBD1
TGTGCCAGCAGTGATGCAGTCGCGGAGACCCAGTACTTC,CASSDAVAETQYF,TRBV6-1,TRBJ2-5,.,.
TGTGCTAGCGGACAGGGCCCGGAAGAGACCCAGTACTTC,CASGQGPEETQYF,TRBV7-7,TRBJ2-5,many,TRBD1
TGTGCCAGCAGTTACCAGGGAGCGGGTGGCTACACCTTC,CASSYQGAGGYTF,TRBV6-5,TRBJ1-2,many,.
TGTGCCATCAGTGGGGGACAGGATCCTACCGAAGCTCTCTTT,CAISGGQDPTEALF,TRBV10-3,TRBJ1-1,many,TRBD1
TGTGCCAGCAGCTCCCTCGGGGCTAGCGGGGGCCAAGAGACCCAGTACTTC,CASSSLGASGGQETQYF,TRBV7-8,TRBJ2-5,many,TRBD2
TGTGCCAGCAGCCAAGATTACATGAACACTGAAGCTTTCTTT,CASSQDYMNTEAFF,TRBV25-1,TRBJ1-1,.,.
TGTGCCAGCGGACCCCTAGCGGGAATCCAAGAGACCCAGTACTTC,CASGPLAGIQETQYF,TRBV6-2/TRBV6-3,TRBJ2-5,.,TRBD2
TGTGCCAGCAGTTACTTGTGGGTGGACACTGAAGCTTTCTTT,CASSYLWVDTEAFF,TRBV6-2/TRBV6-3,TRBJ1-1,.,.
TGTGCCATCAGCCCGGGACAGGACATATACGAGCAGTACTTC,CAISPGQDIYEQYF,TRBV6-2/TRBV6-3,TRBJ2-7,.,TRBD1
TGTGCCAGCAGTTTATCGCCAGCGGCAGAGACCCAGTACTTC,CASSLSPAAETQYF,TRBV12-3/TRBV12-4,TRBJ2-5,few,.
TGTGCCAGCAGCACGCTACAGGGACCCCTAAGGGAATACGAGCAGTACTTC,CASSTLQGPLREYEQYF,TRBV28,TRBJ2-7,many,.
TGTGCCAGCAGTCGAGGACAGATGGAGACCCAGTACTTC,CASSRGQMETQYF,TRBV7-3,TRBJ2-5,.,.
TGCAGTGCTACCGGGACCGAAGCTTTCTTT,CSATGTEAFF,TRBV20-1,TRBJ1-1,few,.
TGTGCCAGCAGCGTAGCCGGAGAGATATACTCACCCCTCCACTTT,CASSVAGEIYSPLHF,TRBV9,TRBJ1-6,few,.
TGTGCCAGCAGTAGTATCCAACTTCCACAAGAGACCCAGTACTTC,CASSSIQLPQETQYF,TRBV28,TRBJ2-5,.,.
TGTGCCAGCAGGGGGACAGGCTCATCCTATGGCTACACCTTC,CASRGTGSSYGYTF,TRBV6-1,TRBJ1-2,many,TRBD1
TGTGCCAGCAGGGGACAGTGGGCGAGCTCCTACGAGCAGTGCTTC,CASRGQWASSYEQCF,TRBV2,TRBJ2-7,many,TRBD1
TGTGCCAGCAGTGACGCCTCAGGGGGATGGACGAACACTGAAGCTTTCTTT,CASSDASGGWTNTEAFF,TRBV25-1,TRBJ1-1,.,TRBD1